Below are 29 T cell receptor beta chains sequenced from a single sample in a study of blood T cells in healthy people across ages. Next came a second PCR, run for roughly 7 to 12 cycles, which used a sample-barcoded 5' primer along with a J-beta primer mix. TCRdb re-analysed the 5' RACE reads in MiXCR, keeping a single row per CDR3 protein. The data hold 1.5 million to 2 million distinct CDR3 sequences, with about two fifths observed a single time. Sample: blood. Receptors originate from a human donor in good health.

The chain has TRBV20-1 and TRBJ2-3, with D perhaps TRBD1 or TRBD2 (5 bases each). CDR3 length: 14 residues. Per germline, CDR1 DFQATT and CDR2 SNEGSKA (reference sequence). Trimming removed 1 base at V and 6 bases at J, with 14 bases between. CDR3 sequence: CSARGPIGADTQYF. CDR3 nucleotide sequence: TGCAGTGCTAGAGGTCCAATCGGGGCGGATACGCAGTATTTT.

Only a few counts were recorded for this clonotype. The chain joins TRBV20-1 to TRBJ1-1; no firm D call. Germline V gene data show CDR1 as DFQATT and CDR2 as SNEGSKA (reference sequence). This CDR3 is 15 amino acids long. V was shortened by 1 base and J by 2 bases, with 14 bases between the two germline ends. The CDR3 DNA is TGCAGTGCTAGAGGGACTTCATCCGGCAACACTGAAGCTTTCTTT. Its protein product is CSARGTSSGNTEAFF.

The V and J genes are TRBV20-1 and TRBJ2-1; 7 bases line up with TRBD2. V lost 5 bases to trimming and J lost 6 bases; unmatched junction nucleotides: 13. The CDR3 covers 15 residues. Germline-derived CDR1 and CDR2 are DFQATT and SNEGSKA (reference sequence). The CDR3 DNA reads TGCAGTGCTCAAACCACCAGCGGGGCGCTCAATGAGCAGTTCTTC. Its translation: CSAQTTSGALNEQFF.

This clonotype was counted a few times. The CDR3 DNA sequence: TGCAGTGCTACACGGTTAAGATCTAGCGGGGGACAAGAGACCCAGTACTTC. Translation gives CSATRLRSSGGQETQYF. The J gene is TRBJ2-5, the V gene TRBV20-1, with TRBD2 identical over 10 bases. The CDR3 extends over 17 amino acids. Germline V CDR1 and CDR2: DFQATT, SNEGSKA (reference sequence). The J segment lost 2 bases and the V segment lost 4 bases, leaving 13 bases of the junction unmatched.

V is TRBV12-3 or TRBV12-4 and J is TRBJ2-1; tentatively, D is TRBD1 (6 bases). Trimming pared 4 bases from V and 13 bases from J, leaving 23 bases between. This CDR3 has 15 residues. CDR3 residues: CASSSPVKGVETQFF. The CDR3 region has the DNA TGTGCCAGCAGTTCCCCGGTGAAGGGGGTAGAGACCCAGTTCTTC.

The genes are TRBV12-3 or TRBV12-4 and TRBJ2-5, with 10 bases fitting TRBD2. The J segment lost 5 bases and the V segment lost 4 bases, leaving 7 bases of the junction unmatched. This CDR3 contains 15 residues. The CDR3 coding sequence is TGTGCCAGCAGTTCTAGCGGGGGAGGGGGGGAGACCCAGTACTTC. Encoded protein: CASSSSGGGGETQYF.

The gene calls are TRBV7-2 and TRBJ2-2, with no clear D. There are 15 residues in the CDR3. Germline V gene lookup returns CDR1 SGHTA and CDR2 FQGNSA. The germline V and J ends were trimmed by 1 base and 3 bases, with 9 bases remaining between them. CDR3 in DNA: TGTGCCAGCAGCTTAGGTCTAGGAGACACCGGGGAGCTGTTTTTT. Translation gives CASSLGLGDTGELFF.

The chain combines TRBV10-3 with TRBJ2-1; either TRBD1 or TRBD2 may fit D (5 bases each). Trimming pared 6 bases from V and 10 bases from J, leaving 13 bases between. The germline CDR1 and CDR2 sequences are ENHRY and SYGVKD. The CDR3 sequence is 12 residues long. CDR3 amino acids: CAISPWGREQFF. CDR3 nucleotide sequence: TGTGCCATCAGCCCGTGGGGGAGAGAGCAGTTCTTC.

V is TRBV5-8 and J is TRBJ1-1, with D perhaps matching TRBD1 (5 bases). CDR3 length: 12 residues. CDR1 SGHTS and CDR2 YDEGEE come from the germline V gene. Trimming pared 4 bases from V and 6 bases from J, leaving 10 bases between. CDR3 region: CASSPQGSEAFF. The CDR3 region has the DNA TGTGCCAGCAGCCCCCAGGGTTCTGAAGCTTTCTTT. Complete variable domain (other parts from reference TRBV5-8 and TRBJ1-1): EAGVTQSPTHLIKTRGQQATLRCSPISGHTSVYWYQQALGLGLQFLLWYDEGEERNRGNFPPRFSGRQFPNYSSELNVNALELEDSALYLCASSPQGSEAFFGQGTRLTVV.

CDR3 bases: TGTGCCAGCAGCTCCCACCCAGCAACTAATGAAAAACTGTTTTTT. Its translation: CASSSHPATNEKLFF. V and J are TRBV7-2 and TRBJ1-4; unclear D gene. Germline values: CDR1 SGHTA, CDR2 FQGNSA. V gave up 4 bases and J gave up 0 bases, with 9 bases separating them. This CDR3 contains 15 residues.

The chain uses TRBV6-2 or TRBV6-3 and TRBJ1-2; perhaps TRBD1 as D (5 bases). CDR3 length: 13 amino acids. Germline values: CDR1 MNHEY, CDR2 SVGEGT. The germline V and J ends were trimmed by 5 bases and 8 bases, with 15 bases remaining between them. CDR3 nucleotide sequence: TGTGCCAGCAGTCATACCGGGACGCGGGGCTACACCTTC. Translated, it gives CASSHTGTRGYTF.

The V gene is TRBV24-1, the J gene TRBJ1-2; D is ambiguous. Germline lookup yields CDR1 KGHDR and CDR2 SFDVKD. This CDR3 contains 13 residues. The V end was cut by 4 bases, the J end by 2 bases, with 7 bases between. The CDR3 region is CATSEAANYGYTF. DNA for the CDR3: TGTGCCACCAGTGAAGCAGCCAACTATGGCTACACCTTC.

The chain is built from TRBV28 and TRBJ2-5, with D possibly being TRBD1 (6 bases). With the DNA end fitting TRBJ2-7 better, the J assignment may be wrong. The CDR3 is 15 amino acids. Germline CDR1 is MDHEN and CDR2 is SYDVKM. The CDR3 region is CASRQGAYRLYEQYF. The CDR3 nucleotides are TGTGCCAGCAGACAGGGAGCCTACCGCCTTTACGAGCAGTACTTC.

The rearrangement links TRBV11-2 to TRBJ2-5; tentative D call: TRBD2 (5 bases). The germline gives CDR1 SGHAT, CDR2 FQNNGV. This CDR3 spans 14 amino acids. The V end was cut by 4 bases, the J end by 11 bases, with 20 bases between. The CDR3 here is CASSSPGILNEQYF. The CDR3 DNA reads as TGTGCCAGCAGCTCCCCGGGGATACTCAATGAGCAGTACTTC.

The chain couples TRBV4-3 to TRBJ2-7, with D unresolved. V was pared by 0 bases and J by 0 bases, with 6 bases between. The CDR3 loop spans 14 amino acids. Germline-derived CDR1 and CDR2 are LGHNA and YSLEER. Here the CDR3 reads CASSQDSTSYEQYF. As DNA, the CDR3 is TGCGCCAGCAGCCAAGATTCCACCTCCTACGAGCAGTACTTC.

CDR3 in DNA: TGTGCCAGCAGCTTTCGTAGGGAGACTGAAGCTTTCTTT. As protein: CASSFRRETEAFF. This chain connects TRBV3-1 to TRBJ1-1, with unresolved D. CDR3 size: 13 residues. Trimming left V 5 bases short and J 5 bases short, with 12 bases between. CDR1 and CDR2 (germline): LGHDT, YNNKEL (reference sequence). The entire variable domain, with the rest obtained from reference TRBV3-1 and TRBJ1-1, is as follows: DTAVSQTPKYLVTQMGNDKSIKCEQNLGHDTMYWYKQDSKKFLKIMFSYNNKELIINETVPNRFSPKSPDKAHLNLHINSLELGDSAVYFCASSFRRETEAFFGQGTRLTVV.

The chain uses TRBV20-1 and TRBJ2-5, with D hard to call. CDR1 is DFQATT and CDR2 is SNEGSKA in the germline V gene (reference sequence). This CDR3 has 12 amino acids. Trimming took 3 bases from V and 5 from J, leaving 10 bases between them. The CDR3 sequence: CSASGMEETQYF. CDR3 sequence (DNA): TGCAGTGCTAGTGGGATGGAGGAGACCCAGTACTTC.

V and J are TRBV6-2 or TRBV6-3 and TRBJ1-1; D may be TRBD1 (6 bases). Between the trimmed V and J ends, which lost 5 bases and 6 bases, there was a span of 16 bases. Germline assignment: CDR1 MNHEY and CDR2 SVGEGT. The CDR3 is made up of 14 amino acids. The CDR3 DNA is TGTGCCAGCAGTCTACAGGGTCGTTGGCCTGAAGCTTTCTTT. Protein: CASSLQGRWPEAFF.

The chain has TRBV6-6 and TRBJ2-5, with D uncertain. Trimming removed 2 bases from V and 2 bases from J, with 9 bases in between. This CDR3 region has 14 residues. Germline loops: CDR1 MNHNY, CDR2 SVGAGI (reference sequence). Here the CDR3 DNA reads TGTGCCAGCAGTTACGCAAATTTTCAAGAGACCCAGTACTTC. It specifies CASSYANFQETQYF.

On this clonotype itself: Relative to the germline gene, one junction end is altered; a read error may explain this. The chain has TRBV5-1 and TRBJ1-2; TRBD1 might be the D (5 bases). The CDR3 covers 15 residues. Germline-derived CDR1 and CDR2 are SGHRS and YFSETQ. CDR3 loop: CASSLLGRTNHGYTF. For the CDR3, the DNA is TGCGCCAGCAGCTTACTGGGACGGACTAACCATGGCTACACCTTC.

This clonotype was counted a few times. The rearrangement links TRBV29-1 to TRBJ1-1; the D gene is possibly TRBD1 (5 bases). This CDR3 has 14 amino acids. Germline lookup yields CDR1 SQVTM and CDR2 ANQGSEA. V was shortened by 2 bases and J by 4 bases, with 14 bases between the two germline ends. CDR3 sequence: CSVEPRVLITEAFF. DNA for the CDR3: TGCAGCGTTGAACCCAGGGTCCTGATCACTGAAGCTTTCTTT. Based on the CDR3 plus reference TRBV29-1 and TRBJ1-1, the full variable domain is SAVISQKPSRDICQRGTSLTIQCQVDSQVTMMFWYRQQPGQSLTLIATANQGSEATYESGFVIDKFPISRPNLTFSTLTVSNMSPEDSSIYLCSVEPRVLITEAFFGQGTRLTVV.

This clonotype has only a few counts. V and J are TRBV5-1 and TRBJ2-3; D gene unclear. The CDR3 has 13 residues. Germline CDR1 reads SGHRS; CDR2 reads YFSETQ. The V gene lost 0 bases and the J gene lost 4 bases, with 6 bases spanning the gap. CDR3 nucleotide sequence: TGCGCCAGCAGCTTGGACTTCTCAGATACGCAGTATTTT. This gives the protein CASSLDFSDTQYF. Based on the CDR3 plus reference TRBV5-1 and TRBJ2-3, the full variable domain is KAGVTQTPRYLIKTRGQQVTLSCSPISGHRSVSWYQQTPGQGLQFLFEYFSETQRNKGNFPGRFSGRQFSNSRSEMNVSTLELGDSALYLCASSLDFSDTQYFGPGTRLTVL.

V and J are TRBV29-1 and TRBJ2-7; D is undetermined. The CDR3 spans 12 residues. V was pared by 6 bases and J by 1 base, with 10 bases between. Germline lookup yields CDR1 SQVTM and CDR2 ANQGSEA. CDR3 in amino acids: CSVLSDSYEQYF. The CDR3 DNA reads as TGCAGCGTCTTGTCAGATTCCTACGAGCAGTACTTC.

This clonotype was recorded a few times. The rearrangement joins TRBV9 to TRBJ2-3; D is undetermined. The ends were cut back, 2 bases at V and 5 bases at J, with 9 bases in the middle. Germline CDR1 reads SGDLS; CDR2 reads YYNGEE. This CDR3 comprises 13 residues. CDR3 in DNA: TGTGCCAGCAGCGTCCCCGGCCGAGATACGCAGTATTTT. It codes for CASSVPGRDTQYF. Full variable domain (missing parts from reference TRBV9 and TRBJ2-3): DSGVTQTPKHLITATGQRVTLRCSPRSGDLSVYWYQQSLDQGLQFLIQYYNGEERAKGNILERFSAQQFPDLHSELNLSSLELGDSALYFCASSVPGRDTQYFGPGTRLTVL.

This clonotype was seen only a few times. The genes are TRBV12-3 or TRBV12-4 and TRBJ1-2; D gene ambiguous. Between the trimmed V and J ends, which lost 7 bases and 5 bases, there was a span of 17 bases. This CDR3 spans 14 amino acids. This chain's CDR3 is CASTSRDNLYGYTF. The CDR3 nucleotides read TGTGCCAGCACCTCCCGGGATAATCTATATGGCTACACCTTC.

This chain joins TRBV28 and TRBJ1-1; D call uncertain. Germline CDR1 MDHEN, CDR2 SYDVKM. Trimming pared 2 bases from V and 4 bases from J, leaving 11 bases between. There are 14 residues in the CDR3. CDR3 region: CASSLVTRSTEAFF. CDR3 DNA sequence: TGTGCCAGCAGTTTAGTGACGAGGAGCACTGAAGCTTTCTTT.

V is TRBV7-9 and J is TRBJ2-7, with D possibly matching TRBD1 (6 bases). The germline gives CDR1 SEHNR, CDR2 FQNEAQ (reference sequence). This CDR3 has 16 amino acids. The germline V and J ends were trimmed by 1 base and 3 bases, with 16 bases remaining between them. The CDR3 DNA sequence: TGTGCCAGCAGCTTAGTGGGCAGGTCAGGGGTCTACGAGCAGTACTTC. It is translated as CASSLVGRSGVYEQYF.

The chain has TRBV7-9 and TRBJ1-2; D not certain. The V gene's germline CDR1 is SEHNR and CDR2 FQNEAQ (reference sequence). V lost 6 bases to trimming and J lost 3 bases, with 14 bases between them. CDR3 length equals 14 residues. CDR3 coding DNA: TGTGCCAGCAGTTTCGGGGATTCCCACTATGGCTACACCTTC. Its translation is CASSFGDSHYGYTF. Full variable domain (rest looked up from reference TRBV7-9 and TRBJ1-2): DTGVSQNPRHKITKRGQNVTFRCDPISEHNRLYWYRQTLGQGPEFLTYFQNEAQLEKSRLLSDRFSAERPKGSFSTLEIQRTEQGDSAMYLCASSFGDSHYGYTFGSGTRLTVV.

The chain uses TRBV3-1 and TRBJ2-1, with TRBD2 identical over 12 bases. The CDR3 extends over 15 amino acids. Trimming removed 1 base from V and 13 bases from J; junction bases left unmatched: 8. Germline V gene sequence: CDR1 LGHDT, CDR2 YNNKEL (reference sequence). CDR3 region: CASSQVPSGGAAQFF. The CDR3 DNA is TGTGCCAGCAGCCAAGTCCCTAGCGGGGGGGCCGCTCAGTTCTTC.